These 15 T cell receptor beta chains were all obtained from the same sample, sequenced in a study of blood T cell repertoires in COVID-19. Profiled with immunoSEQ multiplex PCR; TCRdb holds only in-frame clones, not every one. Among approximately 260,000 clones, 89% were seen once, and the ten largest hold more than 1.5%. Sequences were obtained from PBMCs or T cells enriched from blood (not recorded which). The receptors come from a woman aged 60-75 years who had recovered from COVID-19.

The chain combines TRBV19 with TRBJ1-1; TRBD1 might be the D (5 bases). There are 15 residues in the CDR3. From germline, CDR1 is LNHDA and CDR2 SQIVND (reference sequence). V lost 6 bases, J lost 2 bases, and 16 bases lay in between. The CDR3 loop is CASRPRGRGNTEAFF. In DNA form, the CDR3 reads TGTGCCAGTAGGCCTAGGGGTAGGGGAAACACTGAAGCTTTCTTT.

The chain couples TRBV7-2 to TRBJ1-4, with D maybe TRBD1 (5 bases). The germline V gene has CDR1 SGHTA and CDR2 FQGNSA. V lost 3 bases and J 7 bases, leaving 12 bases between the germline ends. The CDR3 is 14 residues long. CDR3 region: CASSFSGLSEKLFF. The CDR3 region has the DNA TGTGCCAGCAGCTTTTCAGGGCTTAGTGAAAAACTGTTTTTT.

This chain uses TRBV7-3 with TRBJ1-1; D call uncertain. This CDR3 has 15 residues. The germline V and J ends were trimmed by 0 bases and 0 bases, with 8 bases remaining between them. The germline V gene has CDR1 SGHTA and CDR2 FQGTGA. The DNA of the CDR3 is TGTGCCAGCAGCTTAACTGCCCAGTTGAACACTGAAGCTTTCTTT. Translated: CASSLTAQLNTEAFF.

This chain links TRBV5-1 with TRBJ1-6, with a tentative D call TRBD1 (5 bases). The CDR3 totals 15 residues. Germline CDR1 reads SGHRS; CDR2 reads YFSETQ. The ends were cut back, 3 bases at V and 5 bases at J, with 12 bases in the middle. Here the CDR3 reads CASSSTGAHNSPLHF. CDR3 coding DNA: TGCGCCAGCAGCTCAACAGGCGCCCATAATTCACCCCTCCACTTT.

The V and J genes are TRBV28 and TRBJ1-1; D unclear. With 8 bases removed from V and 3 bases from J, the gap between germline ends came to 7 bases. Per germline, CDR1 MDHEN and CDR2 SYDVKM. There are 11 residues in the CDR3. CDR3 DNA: TGTGCCAGCGTCGGGGACACTGAAGCTTTCTTT. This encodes CASVGDTEAFF.

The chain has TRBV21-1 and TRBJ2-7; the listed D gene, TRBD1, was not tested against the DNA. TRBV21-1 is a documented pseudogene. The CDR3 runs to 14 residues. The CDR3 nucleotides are TGTGCCAGCAGCAAAGCGGGACAGACATACGAGCAGTACTTC. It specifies CASSKAGQTYEQYF.

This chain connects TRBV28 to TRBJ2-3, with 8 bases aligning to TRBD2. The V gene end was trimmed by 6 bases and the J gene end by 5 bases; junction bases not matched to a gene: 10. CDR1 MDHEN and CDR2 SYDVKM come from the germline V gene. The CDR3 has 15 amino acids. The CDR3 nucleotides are TGTGCCAGCAGCTCTAGCGGACTAGCTGGAGATACGCAGTATTTT. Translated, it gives CASSSSGLAGDTQYF.

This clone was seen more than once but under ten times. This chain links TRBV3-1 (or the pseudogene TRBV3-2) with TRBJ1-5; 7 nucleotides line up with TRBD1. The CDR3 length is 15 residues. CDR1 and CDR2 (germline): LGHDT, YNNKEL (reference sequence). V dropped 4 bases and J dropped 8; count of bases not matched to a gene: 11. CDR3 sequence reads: CASSLRDSGSEPQHF. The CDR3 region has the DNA TGTGCCAGCAGCCTTAGGGACAGCGGCTCAGAGCCCCAGCATTTT.

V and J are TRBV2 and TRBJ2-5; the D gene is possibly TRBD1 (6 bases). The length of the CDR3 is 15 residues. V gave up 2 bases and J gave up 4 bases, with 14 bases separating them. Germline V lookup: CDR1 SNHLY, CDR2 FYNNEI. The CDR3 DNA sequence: TGTGCCAGCAGTGAACAGGGGTTCGCTGGAGAGACCCAGTACTTC. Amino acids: CASSEQGFAGETQYF.

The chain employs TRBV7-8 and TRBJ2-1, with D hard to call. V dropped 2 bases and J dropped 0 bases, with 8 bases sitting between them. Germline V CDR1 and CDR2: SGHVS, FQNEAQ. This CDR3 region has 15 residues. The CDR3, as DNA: TGTGCCAGCAGCTTATCGGCGGCCTCCTACAATGAGCAGTTCTTC. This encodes CASSLSAASYNEQFF. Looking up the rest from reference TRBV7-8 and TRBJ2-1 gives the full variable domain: GAGVSQSPRYKVAKRGQDVALRCDPISGHVSLFWYQQALGQGPEFLTYFQNEAQLDKSGLPSDRFFAERPEGSVSTLKIQRTQQEDSAVYLCASSLSAASYNEQFFGPGTRLTVL.

The CDR3 here is CASSAALSRELEAFF. CDR3 coding DNA: TGTGCCAGCAGCGCCGCCCTTTCGAGGGAACTTGAAGCTTTCTTT. The rearrangement joins TRBV7-3 to TRBJ1-1; no reliable D call. V was clipped by 5 bases and J by 7 bases, with 20 bases between them. The CDR3 is 15 residues long. In germline, CDR1 is SGHTA, CDR2 FQGTGA.

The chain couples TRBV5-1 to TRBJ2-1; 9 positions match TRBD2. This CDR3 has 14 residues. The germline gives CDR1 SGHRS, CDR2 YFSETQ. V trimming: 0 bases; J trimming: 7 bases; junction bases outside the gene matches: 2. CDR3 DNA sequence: TGCGCCAGCAGCTTGGTAGCGGGGGAGAATGAGCAGTTCTTC. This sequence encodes CASSLVAGENEQFF.

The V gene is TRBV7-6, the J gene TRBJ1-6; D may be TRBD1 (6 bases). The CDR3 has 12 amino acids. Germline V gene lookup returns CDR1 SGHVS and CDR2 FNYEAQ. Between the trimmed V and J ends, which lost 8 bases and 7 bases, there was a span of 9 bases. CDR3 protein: CASGGQNSPLHF. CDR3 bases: TGTGCCAGCGGGGGCCAAAATTCACCCCTCCACTTT.

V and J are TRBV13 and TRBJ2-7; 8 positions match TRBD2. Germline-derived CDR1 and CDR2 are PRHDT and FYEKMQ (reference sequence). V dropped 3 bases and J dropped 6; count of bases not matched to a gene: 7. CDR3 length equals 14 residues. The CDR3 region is CASSFGTRRREQYF. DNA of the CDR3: TGTGCCAGCAGCTTCGGGACTAGAAGGCGCGAGCAGTACTTC.

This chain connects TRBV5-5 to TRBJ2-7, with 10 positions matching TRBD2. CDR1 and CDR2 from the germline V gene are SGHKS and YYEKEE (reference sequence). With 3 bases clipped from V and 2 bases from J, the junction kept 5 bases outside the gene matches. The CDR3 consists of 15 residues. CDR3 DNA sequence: TGTGCCAGCAGCTCTAGGACTAGCGGTCCCTACGAGCAGTACTTC. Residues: CASSSRTSGPYEQYF.